Listed here are 4 T cell receptor beta chains from one sample, sequenced in a study of T cell repertoires in cytomegalovirus infection. No cognate antigen is known for these TCRs. Each CDR3 protein gets one entry after TCRdb re-called the reads with MiXCR. The table has some 800,000 distinct CDR3 sequences, about 30% seen once; the top ten hold over 10%. The sequenced sample was cultured CD8+ T cells from PBMCs, obtained from culture after CMV antigen stimulation. These receptors were collected from a human donor in good health (CMV status not recorded). Some clones in this sample may be carry-over from other donors' samples.

A few counts support this clonotype. The rearrangement links TRBV12-5 to TRBJ2-2; the match to TRBD1 covers 7 bases. Unmatched junction bases numbered 11, after V lost 6 bases and J lost 4 bases. CDR3 size: 16 residues. Germline V gives CDR1 LGHNT, CDR2 FRNRAP. CDR3 sequence: CASGKDRFKGTGELFF. CDR3 bases: TGTGCTAGTGGAAAGGACAGGTTCAAGGGCACCGGGGAGCTGTTTTTT.

Comment on this clonotype: A read error is possible here, since a much larger clone lies one base away. V usage is TRBV7-8 and J usage is TRBJ1-4; a possible D gene is TRBD1 (5 bases). Deletions cut 8 bases from V and 3 bases from J, with 19 bases between. The CDR3 extends over 16 amino acids. CDR1 and CDR2 (germline): SGHVS, FQNEAQ. CDR3 sequence: CASCSGTIAPNEKLFF. The CDR3 nucleotides are TGTGCCAGCTGTTCCGGGACTATCGCTCCTAATGAAAAACTGTTTTTT.

This clonotype came up a few times. The chain carries TRBV12-3 or TRBV12-4 and TRBJ1-1; D unclear. CDR3 length: 11 amino acids. Deletions cut 6 bases from V and 5 bases from J, with 7 bases between. Here the CDR3 DNA reads TGTGCCAGCAGCGACCGGACTGAAGCTTTCTTT. It encodes CASSDRTEAFF.

The J gene is TRBJ2-1, the V gene TRBV5-8; 10 positions agree with TRBD2. CDR3 size: 15 residues. The germline V gene encodes CDR1 SGHTS and CDR2 YDEGEE. The trim removed 1 base at V and 7 bases at J, leaving 5 bases unmatched. The DNA for the CDR3 is TGTGCCAGCAGCTTGCAAGCGGGGGGGCTTAATGAGCAGTTCTTC. This sequence encodes CASSLQAGGLNEQFF.